This T cell receptor (beta chain) was sequenced for a study of identical twins. TCRdb re-called the 5' RACE reads through MiXCR, storing one row per CDR3 protein. This table has approximately 500,000 distinct CDR3 sequences, 24% appearing once. V lost 5 bases and J lost 8; bases outside the gene matches: 8. Germline V gene sequence: CDR1 SEHNR, CDR2 FQNEAQ (reference sequence). CDR3 size: 16 residues. These data also featured in a second study, about T cells expressing NK-cell markers.

The chain recombines TRBV7-9 with TRBJ2-3; 15 bases are shared with TRBD2. The receptor's source is a woman aged 18-29 years in good health. Sequencing input: CD4+ T cells sorted from blood. The DNA for the CDR3 is TGTGCCAGCAGCGTCGGACTAGCGGGAGGGGGCAGTACGCAGTATTTT. This encodes CASSVGLAGGGSTQYF. Complete variable domain (other parts from reference TRBV7-9 and TRBJ2-3): DTGVSQNPRHKITKRGQNVTFRCDPISEHNRLYWYRQTLGQGPEFLTYFQNEAQLEKSRLLSDRFSAERPKGSFSTLEIQRTEQGDSAMYLCASSVGLAGGGSTQYFGPGTRLTVL.